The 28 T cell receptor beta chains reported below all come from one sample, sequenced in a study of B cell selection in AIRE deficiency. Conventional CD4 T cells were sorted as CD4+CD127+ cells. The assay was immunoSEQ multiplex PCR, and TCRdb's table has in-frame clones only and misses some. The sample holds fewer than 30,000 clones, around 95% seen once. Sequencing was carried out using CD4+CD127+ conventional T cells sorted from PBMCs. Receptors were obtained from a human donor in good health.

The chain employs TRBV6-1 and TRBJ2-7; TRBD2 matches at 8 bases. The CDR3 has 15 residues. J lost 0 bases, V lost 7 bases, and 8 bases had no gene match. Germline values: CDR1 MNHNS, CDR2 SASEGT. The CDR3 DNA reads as TGTGCCAGCAAATTTTTGACTAGCGACTCCTACGAGCAGTACTTC. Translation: CASKFLTSDSYEQYF.

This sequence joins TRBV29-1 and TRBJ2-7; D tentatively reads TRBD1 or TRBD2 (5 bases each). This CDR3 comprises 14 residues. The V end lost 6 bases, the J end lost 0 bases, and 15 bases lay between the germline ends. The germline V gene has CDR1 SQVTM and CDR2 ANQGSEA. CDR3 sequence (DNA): TGCAGCGTGACGGGGACCGAGTCCTCCTACGAGCAGTACTTC. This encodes CSVTGTESSYEQYF.

The CDR3 DNA sequence: TGTGCCAGTAGTATGCAGGGGACGGGCGAGCAGTACTTC. This sequence encodes CASSMQGTGEQYF. The chain is built from TRBV19 and TRBJ2-7; D possibly corresponds to TRBD1 (6 bases). Per the germline V gene, CDR1 is LNHDA and CDR2 is SQIVND (reference sequence). The CDR3 length is 13 residues. Trimming shortened V by 3 bases and J by 6 bases, and 12 bases separated the two germline ends.

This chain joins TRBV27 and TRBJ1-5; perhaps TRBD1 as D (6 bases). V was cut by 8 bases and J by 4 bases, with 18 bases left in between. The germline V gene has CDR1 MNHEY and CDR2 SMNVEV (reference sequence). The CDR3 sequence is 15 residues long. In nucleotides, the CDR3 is TGTGCCAGCGCTAAAACAGGGTACCTTAATCAGCCCCAGCATTTT. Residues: CASAKTGYLNQPQHF.

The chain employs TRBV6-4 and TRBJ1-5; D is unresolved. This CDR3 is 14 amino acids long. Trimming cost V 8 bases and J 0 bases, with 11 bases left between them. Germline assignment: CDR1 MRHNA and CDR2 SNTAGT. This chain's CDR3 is CASGEPSSNQPQHF. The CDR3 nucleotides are TGTGCCAGCGGGGAGCCGAGTAGCAATCAGCCCCAGCATTTT.

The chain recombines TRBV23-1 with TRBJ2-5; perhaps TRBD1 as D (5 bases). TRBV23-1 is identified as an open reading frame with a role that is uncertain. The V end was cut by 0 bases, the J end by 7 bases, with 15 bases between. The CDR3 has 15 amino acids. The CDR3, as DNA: TGCGCCAGCAGTCAATCCGCCAGGGAATGCGGGACCCAGTACTTC. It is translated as CASSQSARECGTQYF.

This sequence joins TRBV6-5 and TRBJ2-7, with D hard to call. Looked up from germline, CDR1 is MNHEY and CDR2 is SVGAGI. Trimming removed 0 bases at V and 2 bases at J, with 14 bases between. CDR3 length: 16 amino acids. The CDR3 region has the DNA TGTGCCAGCAGTTACTCGAAATCGTCACTTACCTACGAGCAGTACTTC. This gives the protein CASSYSKSSLTYEQYF.

CDR3 loop: CASSLVRQSGANVLTF. The CDR3 bases are TGTGCCAGCAGCTTAGTTCGGCAGTCTGGGGCCAACGTCCTGACTTTC. This rearrangement joins TRBV7-8 to TRBJ2-6; D unclear. CDR1 SGHVS and CDR2 FQNEAQ come from the germline V gene. The CDR3 consists of 16 residues. Deletions cut 1 base from V and 1 base from J, with 8 bases between.

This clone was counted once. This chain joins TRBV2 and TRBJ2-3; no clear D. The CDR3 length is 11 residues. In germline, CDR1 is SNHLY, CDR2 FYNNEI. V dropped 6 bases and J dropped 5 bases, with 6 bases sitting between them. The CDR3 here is CASRVGDTQYF. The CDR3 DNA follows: TGTGCCAGCAGGGTGGGAGATACGCAGTATTTT.

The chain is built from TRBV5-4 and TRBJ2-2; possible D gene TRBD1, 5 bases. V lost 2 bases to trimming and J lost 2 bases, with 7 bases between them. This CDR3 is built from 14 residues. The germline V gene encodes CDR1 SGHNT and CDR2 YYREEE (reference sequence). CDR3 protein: CASSFRGNTGELFF. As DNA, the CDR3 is TGTGCCAGCAGCTTTAGGGGAAACACCGGGGAGCTGTTTTTT. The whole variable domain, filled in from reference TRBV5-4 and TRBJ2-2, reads ETGVTQSPTHLIKTRGQQVTLRCSSQSGHNTVSWYQQALGQGPQFIFQYYREEENGRGNFPPRFSGLQFPNYSSELNVNALELDDSALYLCASSFRGNTGELFFGEGSRLTVL.

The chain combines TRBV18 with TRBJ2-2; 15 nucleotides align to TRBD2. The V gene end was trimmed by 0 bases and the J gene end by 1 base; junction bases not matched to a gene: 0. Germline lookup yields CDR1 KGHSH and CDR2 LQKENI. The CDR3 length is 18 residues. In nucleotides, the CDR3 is TGTGCCAGCTCACCACCGGGACTAGCGGGAGGGAACACCGGGGAGCTGTTTTTT. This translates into CASSPPGLAGGNTGELFF.

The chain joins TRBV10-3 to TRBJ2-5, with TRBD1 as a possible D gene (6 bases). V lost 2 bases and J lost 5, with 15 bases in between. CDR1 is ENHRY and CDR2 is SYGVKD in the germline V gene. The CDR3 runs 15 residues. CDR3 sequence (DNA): TGTGCCATCAGTGAGCACACAGGGCTTGGGGAGACCCAGTACTTC. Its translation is CAISEHTGLGETQYF.

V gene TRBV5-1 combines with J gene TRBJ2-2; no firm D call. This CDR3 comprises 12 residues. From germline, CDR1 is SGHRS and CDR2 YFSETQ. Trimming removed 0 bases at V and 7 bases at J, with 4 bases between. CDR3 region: CASSLDDGELFF. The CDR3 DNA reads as TGCGCCAGCAGCTTGGACGACGGGGAGCTGTTTTTT.

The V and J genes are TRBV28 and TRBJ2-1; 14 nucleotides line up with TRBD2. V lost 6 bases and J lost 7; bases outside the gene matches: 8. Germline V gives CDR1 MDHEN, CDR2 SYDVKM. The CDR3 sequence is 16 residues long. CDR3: CASRSSGTSGRNEQFF. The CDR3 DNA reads TGTGCCAGCAGGTCATCCGGGACTAGCGGGAGAAATGAGCAGTTCTTC. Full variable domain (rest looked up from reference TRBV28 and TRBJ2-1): DVKVTQSSRYLVKRTGEKVFLECVQDMDHENMFWYRQDPGLGLRLIYFSYDVKMKEKGDIPEGYSVSREKKERFSLILESASTNQTSMYLCASRSSGTSGRNEQFFGPGTRLTVL.

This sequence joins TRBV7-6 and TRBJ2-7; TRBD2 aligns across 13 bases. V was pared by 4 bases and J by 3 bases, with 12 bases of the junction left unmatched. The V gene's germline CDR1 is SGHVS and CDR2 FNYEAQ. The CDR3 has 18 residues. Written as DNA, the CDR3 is TGTGCCAGCAGCTACGGACTAGCGGGAGAGTTGGGCTACTACGAGCAGTACTTC. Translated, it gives CASSYGLAGELGYYEQYF.

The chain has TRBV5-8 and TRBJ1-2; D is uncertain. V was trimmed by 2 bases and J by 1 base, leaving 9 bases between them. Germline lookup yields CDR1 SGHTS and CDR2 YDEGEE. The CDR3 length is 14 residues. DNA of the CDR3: TGTGCCAGCAGCTTAAGAGGGATTAACTATGGCTACACCTTC. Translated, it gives CASSLRGINYGYTF. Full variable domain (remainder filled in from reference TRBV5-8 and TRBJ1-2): EAGVTQSPTHLIKTRGQQATLRCSPISGHTSVYWYQQALGLGLQFLLWYDEGEERNRGNFPPRFSGRQFPNYSSELNVNALELEDSALYLCASSLRGINYGYTFGSGTRLTVV.

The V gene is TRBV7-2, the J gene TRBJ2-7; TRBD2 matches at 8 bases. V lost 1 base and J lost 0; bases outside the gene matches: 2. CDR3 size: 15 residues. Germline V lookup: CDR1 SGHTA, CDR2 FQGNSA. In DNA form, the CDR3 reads TGTGCCAGCAGCTTAGATGGACTAGCCTCCTACGAGCAGTACTTC. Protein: CASSLDGLASYEQYF. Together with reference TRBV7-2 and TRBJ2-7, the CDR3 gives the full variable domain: GAGVSQSPSNKVTEKGKDVELRCDPISGHTALYWYRQSLGQGLEFLIYFQGNSAPDKSGLPSDRFSAERTGGSVSTLTIQRTQQEDSAVYLCASSLDGLASYEQYFGPGTRLTVT.

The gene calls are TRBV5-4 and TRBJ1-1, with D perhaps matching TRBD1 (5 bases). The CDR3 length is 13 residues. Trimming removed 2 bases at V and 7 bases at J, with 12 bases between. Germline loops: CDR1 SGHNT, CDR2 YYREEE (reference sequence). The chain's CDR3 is CASSFSGLIEAFF. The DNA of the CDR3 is TGTGCCAGCAGCTTCTCAGGGCTAATTGAAGCTTTCTTT.

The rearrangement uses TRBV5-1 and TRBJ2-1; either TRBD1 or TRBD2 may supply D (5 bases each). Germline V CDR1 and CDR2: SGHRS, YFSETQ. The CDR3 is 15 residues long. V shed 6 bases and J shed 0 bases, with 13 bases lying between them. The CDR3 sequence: CASNSGRRSYNEQFF. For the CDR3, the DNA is TGCGCCAGCAACTCGGGACGTCGCTCCTACAATGAGCAGTTCTTC.

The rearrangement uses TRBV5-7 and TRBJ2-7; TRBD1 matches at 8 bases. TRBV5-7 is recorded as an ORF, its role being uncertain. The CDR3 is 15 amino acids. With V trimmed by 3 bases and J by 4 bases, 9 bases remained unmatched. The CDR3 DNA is TGTGCCAGCAGCTCAAACCGGGACAGGAGATACGAGCAGTACTTC. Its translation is CASSSNRDRRYEQYF.

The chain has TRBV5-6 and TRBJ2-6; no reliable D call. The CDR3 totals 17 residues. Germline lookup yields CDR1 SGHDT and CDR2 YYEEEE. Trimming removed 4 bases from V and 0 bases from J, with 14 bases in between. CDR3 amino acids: CASSGWRSRSGANVLTF. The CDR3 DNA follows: TGTGCCAGCAGCGGATGGCGGAGCCGCTCTGGGGCCAACGTCCTGACTTTC.

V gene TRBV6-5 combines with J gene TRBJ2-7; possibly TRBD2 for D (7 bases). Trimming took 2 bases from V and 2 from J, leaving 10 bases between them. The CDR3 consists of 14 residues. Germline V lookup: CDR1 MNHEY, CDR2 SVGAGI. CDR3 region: CASSYEGGPYEQYF. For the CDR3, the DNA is TGTGCCAGCAGTTACGAGGGGGGGCCCTACGAGCAGTACTTC.

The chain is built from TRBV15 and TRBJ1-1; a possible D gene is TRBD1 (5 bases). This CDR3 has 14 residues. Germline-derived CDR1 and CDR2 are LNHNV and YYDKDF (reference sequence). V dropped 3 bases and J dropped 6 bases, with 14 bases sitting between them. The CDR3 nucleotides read TGTGCCACCAGCAGGGGGGGGGTTTTCGCTGAAGCTTTCTTT. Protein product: CATSRGGVFAEAFF.

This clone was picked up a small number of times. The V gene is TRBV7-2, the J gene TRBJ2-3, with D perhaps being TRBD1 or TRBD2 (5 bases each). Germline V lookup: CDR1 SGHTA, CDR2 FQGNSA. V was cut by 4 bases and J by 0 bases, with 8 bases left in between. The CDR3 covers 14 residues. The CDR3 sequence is CASSSWDSTDTQYF. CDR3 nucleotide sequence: TGTGCCAGCAGCTCCTGGGACAGCACAGATACGCAGTATTTT.

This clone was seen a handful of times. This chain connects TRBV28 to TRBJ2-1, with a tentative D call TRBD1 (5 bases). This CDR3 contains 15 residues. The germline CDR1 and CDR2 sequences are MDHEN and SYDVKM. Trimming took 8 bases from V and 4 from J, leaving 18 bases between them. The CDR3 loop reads CASLGQGSWYNEQFF. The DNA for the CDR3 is TGTGCCAGCCTTGGGCAGGGATCGTGGTACAATGAGCAGTTCTTC.

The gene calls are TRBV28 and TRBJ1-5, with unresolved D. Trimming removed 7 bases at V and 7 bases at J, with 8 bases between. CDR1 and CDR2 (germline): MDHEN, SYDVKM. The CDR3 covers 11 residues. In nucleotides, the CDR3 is TGTGCCAGCACCCGCGGCCAGCCCCAGCATTTT. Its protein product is CASTRGQPQHF.

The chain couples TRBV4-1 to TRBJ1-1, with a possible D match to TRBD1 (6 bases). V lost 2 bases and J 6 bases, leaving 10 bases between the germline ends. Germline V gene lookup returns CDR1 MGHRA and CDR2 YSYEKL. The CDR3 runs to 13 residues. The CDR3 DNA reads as TGCGCCAGCAGCCAACAATACAGGGCTGAAGCTTTCTTT. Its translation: CASSQQYRAEAFF.

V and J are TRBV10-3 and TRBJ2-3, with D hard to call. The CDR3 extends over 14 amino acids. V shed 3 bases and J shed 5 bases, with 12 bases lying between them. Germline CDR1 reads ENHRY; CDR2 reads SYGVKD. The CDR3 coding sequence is TGTGCCATCAGTGACGGCCAGGTGGGAGATACGCAGTATTTT. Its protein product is CAISDGQVGDTQYF.